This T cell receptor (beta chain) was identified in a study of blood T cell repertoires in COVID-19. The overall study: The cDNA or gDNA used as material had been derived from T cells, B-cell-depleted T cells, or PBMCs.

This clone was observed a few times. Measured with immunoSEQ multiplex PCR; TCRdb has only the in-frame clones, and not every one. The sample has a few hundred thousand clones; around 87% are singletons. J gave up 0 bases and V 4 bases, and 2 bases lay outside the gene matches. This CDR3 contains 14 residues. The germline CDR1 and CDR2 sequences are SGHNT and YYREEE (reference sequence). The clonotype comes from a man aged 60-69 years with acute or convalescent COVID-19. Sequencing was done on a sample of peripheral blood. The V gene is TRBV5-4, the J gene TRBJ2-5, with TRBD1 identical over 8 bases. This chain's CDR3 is CASSVGQDQETQYF. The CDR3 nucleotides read TGTGCCAGCAGCGTGGGACAGGACCAAGAGACCCAGTACTTC.